Listed here are 22 T cell receptor beta chains from one sample, sequenced in a study of CD4 T cells in relation to SARS-CoV-2 and coronaviruses. Unexposed donor CD4+ T cells date from about 2011-2018, before the COVID-19 pandemic. CD4+ T cells were isolated from the cells after 10 days of culture. Measured with immunoSEQ multiplex PCR; TCRdb has only the in-frame clones, and not every one. There are 20,000 to 25,000 clones in the sample; 74% occur only once, and roughly 12% lies in the top ten. No antigens are known for them. The sequenced sample consisted of CD4+ T cells from PBMCs, cultured in vitro. The receptors originated from a human donor in good health.

The chain uses TRBV18 and TRBJ1-4; D unresolved. This CDR3 contains 12 residues. With 4 bases removed from V and 8 bases from J, the gap between germline ends came to 8 bases. From germline, CDR1 is KGHSH and CDR2 LQKENI. CDR3 in amino acids: CASSLDQEKLFF. The CDR3 nucleotides read TGTGCCAGCTCACTAGACCAGGAAAAACTGTTTTTT.

The V gene is TRBV24-1, the J gene TRBJ1-5, with 8 bases identical to TRBD1. After removal of 5 bases from V and 2 bases from J, the junction contained 13 bases not matched to a gene. Per germline, CDR1 KGHDR and CDR2 SFDVKD. The CDR3 consists of 18 residues. The CDR3 nucleotides read TGTGCCACCAGTGGGGGCGATCACAGGGGGGGGCGCAATCAGCCCCAGCATTTT. Translating gives CATSGGDHRGGRNQPQHF.

J is TRBJ1-1 and V is TRBV6-2 or TRBV6-3; D might be TRBD1 (5 bases). The CDR3 is made up of 13 amino acids. V lost 2 bases and J lost 6, with 10 bases in between. Germline CDR1 is MNHEY and CDR2 is SVGEGT. This chain's CDR3 is CASSYGTLAEAFF. The CDR3 DNA is TGTGCCAGCAGTTACGGGACGTTGGCTGAAGCTTTCTTT.

The rearrangement joins TRBV20-1 to TRBJ2-1; 8 positions agree with TRBD2. CDR1 and CDR2 (germline): DFQATT, SNEGSKA (reference sequence). J gave up 4 bases and V 3 bases, and 8 bases lay outside the gene matches. The CDR3 has 15 amino acids. The CDR3 reads CSASNAGLEYNEQFF. The CDR3 DNA follows: TGCAGTGCTAGTAACGCGGGACTAGAATACAATGAGCAGTTCTTC.

This chain links TRBV24-1 with TRBJ1-2; maybe TRBD1 (6 bases). Trimming removed 7 bases at V and 4 bases at J, with 12 bases between. Germline CDR1 reads KGHDR; CDR2 reads SFDVKD. The CDR3 has 13 residues. CDR3 sequence: CATRDSSRYGYTF. As DNA, the CDR3 is TGTGCCACCAGGGACAGTAGCCGCTATGGCTACACCTTC.

The genes are TRBV21-1 and TRBJ1-1; TRBD1, the D gene given by the table, was not confirmed from the DNA. TRBV21-1 represents a pseudogene. This CDR3 is 14 amino acids long. CDR3 DNA sequence: TGTGCCAGCAGCAAAGGCGAAGGGGACACTGAAGCTTTCTTT. Its translation: CASSKGEGDTEAFF.

The V call is TRBV5-1, the J call TRBJ1-3; D is ambiguous. Germline CDR1 and CDR2: SGHRS and YFSETQ. The CDR3 has 16 residues. V shed 4 bases and J shed 2 bases, with 16 bases lying between them. The CDR3 DNA sequence: TGCGCCAGCAGCCCAAGCACGACAAAGACTGGAAACACCATATATTTT. This gives the protein CASSPSTTKTGNTIYF.

The V and J genes are TRBV28 and TRBJ1-6; 7 positions agree with TRBD1. The V gene end was trimmed by 2 bases and the J gene end by 10 bases; junction bases not matched to a gene: 5. In germline, CDR1 is MDHEN, CDR2 SYDVKM. This CDR3 is built from 14 residues. The CDR3 DNA is TGTGCCAGCAGTTTAGAGGGACAGAACTCACCCCTCCACTTT. Translation: CASSLEGQNSPLHF.

In nucleotides, the CDR3 is TGTGCCAGTAGTATAACGGTCGGGACAGAAGCTTTCTTT. It specifies CASSITVGTEAFF. The chain combines TRBV19 with TRBJ1-1, with a weak D call TRBD1 (6 bases). Germline-derived CDR1 and CDR2 are LNHDA and SQIVND (reference sequence). This CDR3 spans 13 amino acids. The V and J ends lost 2 bases and 8 bases respectively, with 12 bases between them.

V and J are TRBV5-1 and TRBJ2-5; TRBD2 is a possible D gene (6 bases). Germline CDR1 and CDR2: SGHRS and YFSETQ. This CDR3 region has 15 residues. V was pared by 5 bases and J by 4 bases, with 18 bases between. The CDR3 nucleotides are TGCGCCAGCAGTGAGGCGGACGGGAGTGGAGAGACCCAGTACTTC. Translation gives CASSEADGSGETQYF.

V usage is TRBV28 and J usage is TRBJ1-1; D is unclear. V was cut by 4 bases and J by 10 bases, with 10 bases left in between. The CDR3 has 11 amino acids. The germline gives CDR1 MDHEN, CDR2 SYDVKM. CDR3 in DNA: TGTGCCAGCAGTTCCCAGGACGGAGCTTTCTTT. Its translation: CASSSQDGAFF.

The chain uses TRBV27 and TRBJ1-1; D unresolved. The CDR3 totals 12 residues. Trimming removed 6 bases at V and 11 bases at J, with 16 bases between. Germline V gene lookup returns CDR1 MNHEY and CDR2 SMNVEV (reference sequence). The CDR3: CASSPDRRAAFF. The CDR3 DNA sequence: TGTGCCAGCAGCCCGGACCGGAGGGCTGCTTTCTTT.

V and J are TRBV30 and TRBJ2-1; a weak D match, TRBD2 (5 bases). The CDR3 sequence is 16 residues long. CDR1 and CDR2 from the germline V gene are GTSNPN and SVGIG (reference sequence). The V end lost 0 bases, the J end lost 7 bases, and 19 bases lay between the germline ends. In DNA, the CDR3 is TGTGCCTGGAGTGTACAGCTAGCATCATTGGGGAATGAGCAGTTCTTC. This translates into CAWSVQLASLGNEQFF.

The DNA for the CDR3 is TGTGCCAGCAGCTTTTACAGGGTAGGGACCTACGAGCAGTACTTC. Protein sequence: CASSFYRVGTYEQYF. V usage is TRBV5-6 and J usage is TRBJ2-7, with D possibly TRBD1 on 6 matching bases. V lost 2 bases and J 2 bases, leaving 14 bases between the germline ends. The CDR3 runs 15 residues. CDR1 and CDR2 from the germline V gene are SGHDT and YYEEEE.

The V and J genes are TRBV19 and TRBJ2-7; D gene uncertain. This CDR3 has 13 residues. Germline V CDR1 and CDR2: LNHDA, SQIVND (reference sequence). Trimming cost V 3 bases and J 5 bases, with 11 bases left between them. CDR3 nucleotides: TGTGCCAGTAGTATTACTATGTGGGACGAGCAGTACTTC. As protein: CASSITMWDEQYF.

The chain recombines TRBV27 with TRBJ2-2, with 9 bases aligning to TRBD1. Germline values: CDR1 MNHEY, CDR2 SMNVEV (reference sequence). J was trimmed by 4 bases and V by 2 bases; bases with no gene match: 20. CDR3 length equals 21 residues. The CDR3: CASSLKVVRDRVGRSTGELFF. CDR3 nucleotide sequence: TGTGCCAGCAGTTTAAAGGTTGTACGGGACAGGGTCGGGAGATCCACCGGGGAGCTGTTTTTT.

The chain joins TRBV5-4 to TRBJ1-6; tentatively, D is TRBD1 (6 bases). The germline gives CDR1 SGHNT, CDR2 YYREEE (reference sequence). Trimming shortened V by 3 bases and J by 10 bases, and 17 bases separated the two germline ends. This CDR3 region has 15 residues. In DNA, the CDR3 is TGTGCCAGCAGCTCCCTGGGAGCAGGGGAGTCACCCCTCCACTTT. Its translation is CASSSLGAGESPLHF.

The rearrangement uses TRBV6-6 and TRBJ1-2; weak D call: TRBD1 (5 bases). This CDR3 spans 13 amino acids. Trimming left V 5 bases short and J 4 bases short, with 11 bases between. Germline assignment: CDR1 MNHNY and CDR2 SVGAGI (reference sequence). Here the CDR3 DNA reads TGTGCCAGCAGTCCGACAGAAATCTATGGCTACACCTTC. It codes for CASSPTEIYGYTF.

This chain connects TRBV18 to TRBJ2-5; D remains ambiguous. Trimming left V 2 bases short and J 2 bases short, with 9 bases between. The CDR3 is 14 residues long. From germline, CDR1 is KGHSH and CDR2 LQKENI. The CDR3 sequence is CASSPRSVQETQYF. In DNA form, the CDR3 reads TGTGCCAGCTCACCAAGAAGTGTACAAGAGACCCAGTACTTC.

Here the CDR3 DNA reads TGCGCCAGCAGCTTGGCCGGGCAGACCCCCGGGGAGCTGTTTTTT. Its protein product is CASSLAGQTPGELFF. The J gene is TRBJ2-2, the V gene TRBV5-1; D is undetermined. The ends were cut back, 0 bases at V and 6 bases at J, with 12 bases in the middle. The germline gives CDR1 SGHRS, CDR2 YFSETQ. The CDR3 has 15 residues.

This chain uses TRBV5-5 with TRBJ1-1; 7 bases match TRBD1. V gave up 0 bases and J gave up 10 bases; unmatched junction bases: 18. CDR3 size: 17 residues. The germline gives CDR1 SGHKS, CDR2 YYEKEE (reference sequence). The CDR3 spells CASSLVGGGGRPVAAFF. CDR3 sequence (DNA): TGTGCCAGCAGCTTGGTAGGGGGCGGGGGCAGGCCGGTGGCAGCTTTCTTT.

The J gene is TRBJ2-1, the V gene TRBV10-1; 14 positions match TRBD2. Germline V CDR1 and CDR2: WNHNN, SYGVQD (reference sequence). CDR3 length: 16 amino acids. Trimming removed 6 bases from V and 14 bases from J; junction bases left unmatched: 15. The CDR3 DNA is TGCGCCAGCAGCATTAAACCGGGACTAGCGGGAGTGGAAGAGTTCTTC. It specifies CASSIKPGLAGVEEFF.